This record concerns one T cell receptor beta chain sequence. Production of TCR beta cDNA relied on 5'RACE template switching with UMIs. TCRdb reanalyzed the 5' RACE reads and collapses them to one entry per CDR3 protein, without DNA. The sample's table shows roughly 390,000 distinct CDR3 sequences. This record comes from a study of T cells expressing NK-cell markers. In the study overall: Underlying the TCR beta repertoires were sorted CD3+CD56+NKG2C+, CD3+CD56+NKG2C- and CD3+CD56-NKG2C+ T cells. Seropositivity for HCMV was found in seven of the eight sequenced donors, with one seronegative.

The CDR3 sequence is 11 residues long. The germline gives CDR1 SGHTA, CDR2 FQGNSA. The sample comprised blood T cells: a sorted CD56 or NKG2C T cell subset, CD4+ or CD8+ T cells, or bulk PBMC T cells (not recorded which). The V gene is TRBV7-2, the J gene TRBJ2-3. This receptor was taken from a man aged 18-70 years in good health. CDR3 protein: CASSPKQTQYF.